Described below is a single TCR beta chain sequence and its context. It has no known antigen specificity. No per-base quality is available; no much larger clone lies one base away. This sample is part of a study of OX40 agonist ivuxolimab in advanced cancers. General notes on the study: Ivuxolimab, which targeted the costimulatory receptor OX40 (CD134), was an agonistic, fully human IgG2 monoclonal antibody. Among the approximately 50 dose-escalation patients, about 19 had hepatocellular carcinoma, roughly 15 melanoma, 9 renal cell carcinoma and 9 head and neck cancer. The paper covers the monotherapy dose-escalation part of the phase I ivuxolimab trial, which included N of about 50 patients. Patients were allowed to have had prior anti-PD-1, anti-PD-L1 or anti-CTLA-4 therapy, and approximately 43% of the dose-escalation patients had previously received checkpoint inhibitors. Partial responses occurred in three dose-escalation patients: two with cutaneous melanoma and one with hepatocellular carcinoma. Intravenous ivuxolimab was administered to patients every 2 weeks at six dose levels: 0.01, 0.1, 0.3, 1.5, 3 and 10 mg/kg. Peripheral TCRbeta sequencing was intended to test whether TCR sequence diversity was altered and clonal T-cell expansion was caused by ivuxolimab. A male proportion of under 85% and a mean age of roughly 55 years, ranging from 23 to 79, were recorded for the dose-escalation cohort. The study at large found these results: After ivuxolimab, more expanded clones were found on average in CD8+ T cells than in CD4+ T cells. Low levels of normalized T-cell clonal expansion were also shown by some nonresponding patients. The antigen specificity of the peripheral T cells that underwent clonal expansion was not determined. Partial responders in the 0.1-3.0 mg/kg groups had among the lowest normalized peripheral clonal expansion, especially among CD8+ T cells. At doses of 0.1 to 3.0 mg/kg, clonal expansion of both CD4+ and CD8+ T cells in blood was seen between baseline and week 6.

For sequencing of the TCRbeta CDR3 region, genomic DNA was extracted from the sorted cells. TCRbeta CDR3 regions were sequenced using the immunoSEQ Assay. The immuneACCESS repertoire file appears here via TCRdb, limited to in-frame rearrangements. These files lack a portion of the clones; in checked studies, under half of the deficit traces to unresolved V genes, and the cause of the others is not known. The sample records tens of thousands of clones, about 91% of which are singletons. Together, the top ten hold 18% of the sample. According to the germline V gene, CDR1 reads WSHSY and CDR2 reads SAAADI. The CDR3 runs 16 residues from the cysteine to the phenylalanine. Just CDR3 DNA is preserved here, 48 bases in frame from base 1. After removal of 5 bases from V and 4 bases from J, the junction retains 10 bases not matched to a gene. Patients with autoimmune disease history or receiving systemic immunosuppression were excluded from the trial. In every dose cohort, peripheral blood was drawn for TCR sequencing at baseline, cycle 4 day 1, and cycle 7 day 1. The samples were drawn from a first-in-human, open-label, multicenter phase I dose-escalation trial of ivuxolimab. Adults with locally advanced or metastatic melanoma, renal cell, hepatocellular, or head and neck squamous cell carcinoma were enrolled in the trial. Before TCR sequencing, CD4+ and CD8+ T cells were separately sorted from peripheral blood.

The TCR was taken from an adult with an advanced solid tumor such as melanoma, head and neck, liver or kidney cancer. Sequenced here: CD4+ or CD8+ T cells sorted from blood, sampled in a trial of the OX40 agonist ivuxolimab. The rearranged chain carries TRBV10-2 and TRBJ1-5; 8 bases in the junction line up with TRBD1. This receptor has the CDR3 CASSLGTGPPNQPQHF. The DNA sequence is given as TGCGCCAGCAGTCTGGGGACAGGACCACCTAATCAGCCCCAGCATTTT.